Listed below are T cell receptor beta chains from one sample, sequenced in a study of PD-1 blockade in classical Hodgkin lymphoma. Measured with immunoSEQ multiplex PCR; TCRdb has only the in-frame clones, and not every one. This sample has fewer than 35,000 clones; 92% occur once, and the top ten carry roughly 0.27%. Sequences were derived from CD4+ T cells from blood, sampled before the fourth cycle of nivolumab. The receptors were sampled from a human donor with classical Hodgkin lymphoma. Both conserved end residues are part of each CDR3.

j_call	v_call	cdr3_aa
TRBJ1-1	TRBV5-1	CASSLAGTENTEAFF
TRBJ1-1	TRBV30	CAWSRQANTEAFF
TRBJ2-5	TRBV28	CATGTTETQYF
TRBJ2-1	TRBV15	CATSRRLAGGPGYNEQFF
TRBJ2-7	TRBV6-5	CASGRGEQYF
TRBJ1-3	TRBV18	CASSAQGSKGNTIYF
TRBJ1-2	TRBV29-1	CSVDRSNYGYTF
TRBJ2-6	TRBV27	CASSLDGQGAGGANVLTF
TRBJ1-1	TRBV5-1	CASSLNTEAFF
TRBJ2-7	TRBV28	CASSLQGIPYEQYF
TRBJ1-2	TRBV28	CASSLPTGSYGYTF
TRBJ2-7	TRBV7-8	CASSLGGSGNYEQYF
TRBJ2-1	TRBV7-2	CASSLTRGEQFF
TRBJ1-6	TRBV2	CASIGDRAAHSPLHF
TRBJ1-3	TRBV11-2	CASSAITGGNTIYF
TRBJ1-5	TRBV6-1	CASGRGQGDNQPQHF
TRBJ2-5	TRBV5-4	CASSPNSGGAEETQYF
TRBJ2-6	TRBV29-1	CSVAGTGANVLTF